This TCR beta chain stems from a study of shared clonotypes between healthy human individuals. Study at large: Three plates were used per donor for CD4 naive, three for CD4 memory, two for CD8 naive and one for CD8 memory.

This clone was counted once. In the original processing: Filtering of immunoSEQ junctional sequences could not match full-length read filtering. Assay used: immunoSEQ multiplex PCR; TCRdb lists only in-frame clones, some missing. The DNA was the basis for D and trimming; V, J and clone size are from that table. The sample lists millions of clones; about 94% were seen once. Between the trimmed V and J ends, which lost 2 bases and 2 bases, there was a span of 11 bases. The CDR3 runs 14 residues. Per the germline V gene, CDR1 is SGHNT and CDR2 is YYREEE (reference sequence). CD45RO-negative, CCR7-selected cells formed the naive CD8 fraction, which excluded terminally differentiated effector memory CD45RA+ cells.

The rearrangement links TRBV5-4 to TRBJ2-7; tentative D call: TRBD2 (6 bases). Sample: naive CD8+ T cells sorted from blood. The sequence derives from a man between 18 and 29 years old in good health. The CDR3 sequence: CASSFRGGAYEQYF. The CDR3 DNA is TGTGCCAGCAGCTTTCGGGGAGGCGCCTACGAGCAGTACTTC.